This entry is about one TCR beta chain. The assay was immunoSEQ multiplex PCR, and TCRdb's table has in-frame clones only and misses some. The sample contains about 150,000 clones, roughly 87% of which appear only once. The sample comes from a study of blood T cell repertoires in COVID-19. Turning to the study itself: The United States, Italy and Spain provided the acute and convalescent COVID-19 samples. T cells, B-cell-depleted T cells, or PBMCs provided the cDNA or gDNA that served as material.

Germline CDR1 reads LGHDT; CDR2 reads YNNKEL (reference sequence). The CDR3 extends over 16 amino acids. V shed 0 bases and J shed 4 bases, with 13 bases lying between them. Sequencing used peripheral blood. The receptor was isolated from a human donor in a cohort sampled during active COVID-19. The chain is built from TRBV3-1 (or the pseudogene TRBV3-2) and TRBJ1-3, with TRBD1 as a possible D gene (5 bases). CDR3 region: CASSQDNAGKGNTIYF. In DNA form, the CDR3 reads TGTGCCAGCAGCCAAGATAACGCAGGGAAGGGAAACACCATATATTTT.